Shown below are 25 T cell receptor beta chains from a single sample sequenced in a study of T cells in narcolepsy. The method was immunoSEQ multiplex PCR; TCRdb's version includes in-frame clones alone and lacks a portion of them. The profile shows about 33,000 clones, 90% of them singletons. The sequenced sample was CD45RA- memory CD4+ T cells from PBMCs. The receptors derive from a human donor with narcolepsy.

The chain combines TRBV28 with TRBJ2-5, with 11 bases lining up with TRBD1. The ends lost 5 bases at V and 2 bases at J; junction bases unmatched: 4. This CDR3 is 15 amino acids long. From germline, CDR1 is MDHEN and CDR2 SYDVKM. The CDR3 nucleotides read TGTGCCAGCAGTGGACAGGGGGCTGGTCAAGAGACCCAGTACTTC. Translation gives CASSGQGAGQETQYF.

This chain joins TRBV2 and TRBJ2-7, with TRBD1 matching over 11 bases. With 8 bases clipped from V and 6 bases from J, the junction kept 6 bases outside the gene matches. In germline, CDR1 is SNHLY, CDR2 FYNNEI. The CDR3 is 13 amino acids. The DNA for the CDR3 is TGTGCCAGCGGCGGACAGGGGGCGCGCGAGCAGTACTTC. Encoded protein: CASGGQGAREQYF. The full variable domain, with the rest looked up from reference TRBV2 and TRBJ2-7, is EPEVTQTPSHQVTQMGQEVILRCVPISNHLYFYWYRQILGQKVEFLVSFYNNEISEKSEIFDDQFSVERPDGSNFTLKIRSTKLEDSAMYFCASGGQGAREQYFGPGTRLTVT.

This sequence joins TRBV7-2 and TRBJ2-3, with TRBD2 matching 7 bases. J gave up 10 bases and V 4 bases, and 8 bases lay outside the gene matches. Germline CDR1 and CDR2: SGHTA and FQGNSA. The CDR3 sequence is 13 residues long. The CDR3 region is CASSSEYRGAQYF. The CDR3 nucleotides are TGTGCCAGCAGCTCCGAGTATCGGGGGGCGCAGTATTTT. Full variable domain (rest looked up from reference TRBV7-2 and TRBJ2-3): GAGVSQSPSNKVTEKGKDVELRCDPISGHTALYWYRQSLGQGLEFLIYFQGNSAPDKSGLPSDRFSAERTGGSVSTLTIQRTQQEDSAVYLCASSSEYRGAQYFGPGTRLTVL.

This chain connects TRBV30 to TRBJ2-7, with 7 bases aligning to TRBD1. Trimming cost V 2 bases and J 6 bases; bases outside gene matches: 13. The CDR3 extends over 15 amino acids. Germline V lookup: CDR1 GTSNPN, CDR2 SVGIG (reference sequence). The CDR3 region has the DNA TGTGCCTGGAGTCGACGACAGGGTCCAAGCCGCGAGCAGTACTTC. It yields the protein CAWSRRQGPSREQYF.

The CDR3 loop is CASSWGTGGQDGYTF. The CDR3, as DNA: TGCGCCAGCAGCTGGGGGACAGGGGGGCAAGATGGCTACACCTTC. This sequence joins TRBV5-1 and TRBJ1-2; 11 bases map to TRBD1. V gave up 3 bases and J gave up 6 bases; unmatched junction bases: 7. The CDR3 is 15 amino acids. Germline V gene sequence: CDR1 SGHRS, CDR2 YFSETQ.

The V call is TRBV19, the J call TRBJ2-4, with 9 nucleotides matching TRBD1. The V gene's germline CDR1 is LNHDA and CDR2 SQIVND (reference sequence). The J segment lost 6 bases and the V segment lost 6 bases, leaving 9 bases of the junction unmatched. This CDR3 is built from 15 residues. CDR3 sequence (DNA): TGTGCCAGTAGCTCTCCGGGACAGGGCCTAAACATTCAGTACTTC. Protein: CASSSPGQGLNIQYF.

V usage is TRBV28 and J usage is TRBJ1-6, with unresolved D. From germline, CDR1 is MDHEN and CDR2 SYDVKM. The CDR3 is made up of 15 amino acids. The V gene lost 6 bases and the J gene lost 0 bases, with 9 bases spanning the gap. The CDR3 loop reads CASSYRSSYNSPLHF. The CDR3 DNA sequence: TGTGCCAGCAGCTACCGAAGCTCCTATAATTCACCCCTCCACTTT.

This chain connects TRBV19 to TRBJ1-3; perhaps TRBD1 as D (5 bases). Germline CDR1 is LNHDA and CDR2 is SQIVND (reference sequence). Between the trimmed V and J ends, which lost 7 bases and 0 bases, there was a span of 10 bases. This CDR3 has 14 residues. The DNA for the CDR3 is TGTGCCAGTACCCCCCAGGGCTCTGGAAACACCATATATTTT. The encoded protein is CASTPQGSGNTIYF.

The chain is built from TRBV29-1 and TRBJ2-1; no definite D call. The CDR3 has 11 amino acids. Trimming stripped 4 bases from V and 9 bases from J, with 10 bases between. From germline, CDR1 is SQVTM and CDR2 ANQGSEA. The CDR3, as DNA: TGCAGCGTTGCAGGAACGGGTGAGCAGTTCTTC. Amino acids: CSVAGTGEQFF.

Note on this clone: The junction differs from germline at one of its ends, possibly a read error. The chain employs TRBV30 and TRBJ2-3, with 8 bases identical to TRBD2. This CDR3 spans 16 amino acids. Germline CDR1 reads GTSNPN; CDR2 reads SVGIG (reference sequence). The CDR3 loop reads CGSGVAGHSSTDTQYF. Written as DNA, the CDR3 is TGCGGCTCGGGGGTAGCGGGGCATTCTAGCACAGATACGCAGTATTTT. Looking up the rest from reference TRBV30 and TRBJ2-3 gives the full variable domain: SQTIHQWPATLVQPVGSPLSLECTVEGTSNPNLYWYRQAAGRGLQLLFYSVGIGQISSEVPQNLSASRPQDRQFILSSKKLLLSDSGFYLCGSGVAGHSSTDTQYFGPGTRLTVL.

The chain recombines TRBV5-1 with TRBJ2-1, with D possibly being TRBD1 or TRBD2 (5 bases each). The CDR3 runs 14 residues. The V gene lost 0 bases and the J gene lost 8 bases, with 12 bases spanning the gap. Germline CDR1 is SGHRS and CDR2 is YFSETQ. CDR3 in DNA: TGCGCCAGCAGCTTGGCCAGATTGGGGGATGAGCAGTTCTTC. It translates to CASSLARLGDEQFF.

The chain joins TRBV4-3 to TRBJ1-6; D unclear. The CDR3 has 14 residues. Between the trimmed V and J ends, which lost 0 bases and 8 bases, there was a span of 8 bases. CDR1 and CDR2 from the germline V gene are LGHNA and YSLEER. CDR3 in DNA: TGCGCCAGCAGCCAAGATCGTACGCATTCACCCCTCCACTTT. Protein sequence: CASSQDRTHSPLHF.

V and J are TRBV27 and TRBJ2-5; 11 nucleotides line up with TRBD2. Looked up from germline, CDR1 is MNHEY and CDR2 is SMNVEV (reference sequence). The CDR3 consists of 15 residues. Trimming removed 7 bases from V and 2 bases from J; junction bases left unmatched: 6. CDR3 DNA sequence: TGTGCCAGCATGTCGGGACTAGCGGAGCAAGAGACCCAGTACTTC. This sequence encodes CASMSGLAEQETQYF.

This clone was seen a few times. The chain recombines TRBV6-1 with TRBJ1-2, with TRBD1 as a possible D gene (5 bases). This CDR3 spans 13 amino acids. V was trimmed by 6 bases and J by 1 base, leaving 9 bases between them. CDR1 is MNHNS, CDR2 SASEGT, per germline. The CDR3 DNA sequence: TGTGCCAGCAGGCCGGGACTTAACTATGGCTACACCTTC. Translated: CASRPGLNYGYTF.

The chain uses TRBV19 and TRBJ2-1, with 12 bases fitting TRBD2. Looked up from germline, CDR1 is LNHDA and CDR2 is SQIVND (reference sequence). This CDR3 contains 15 residues. Trimming removed 3 bases from V and 9 bases from J; junction bases left unmatched: 6. CDR3 bases: TGTGCCAGTAGTATTTCAACTAGCGGGAGGAGTGAGCAGTTCTTC. This gives the protein CASSISTSGRSEQFF.

In nucleotides, the CDR3 is TGTGCCAGCAGCTTAGGGGAAGGGGTCGGTGAGCAGTTCTTC. Protein product: CASSLGEGVGEQFF. The chain recombines TRBV7-2 with TRBJ2-1; possibly TRBD1 for D (5 bases). CDR3 length equals 14 residues. V was clipped by 1 base and J by 9 bases, with 13 bases between them. Per germline, CDR1 SGHTA and CDR2 FQGNSA. The full variable domain, in which reference TRBV7-2 and TRBJ2-1 provide the parts outside the CDR3, is GAGVSQSPSNKVTEKGKDVELRCDPISGHTALYWYRQSLGQGLEFLIYFQGNSAPDKSGLPSDRFSAERTGGSVSTLTIQRTQQEDSAVYLCASSLGEGVGEQFFGPGTRLTVL.

The gene calls are TRBV5-1 and TRBJ1-1; D is ambiguous. V gave up 3 bases and J gave up 9 bases, with 15 bases separating them. Germline-derived CDR1 and CDR2 are SGHRS and YFSETQ. The CDR3 is 13 amino acids. This CDR3 is CASSSDPITQAFF. The CDR3 nucleotides read TGCGCCAGCAGCTCGGACCCGATTACCCAAGCTTTCTTT.

This chain links TRBV2 with TRBJ2-5, with no clear D. CDR3 length equals 17 residues. The ends were cut back, 2 bases at V and 2 bases at J, with 18 bases in the middle. CDR1 SNHLY and CDR2 FYNNEI come from the germline V gene. CDR3 sequence (DNA): TGTGCCAGCAGTGAACGTTACCTAGGGCGGCAACAAGAGACCCAGTACTTC. As protein: CASSERYLGRQQETQYF.

CDR3 sequence (DNA): TGTGCCAGCAGCTTTAACGACAGGGGGACAACCTACGAGCAGTACTTC. Translated: CASSFNDRGTTYEQYF. The chain combines TRBV7-2 with TRBJ2-7, with TRBD1 identical over 9 bases. Germline V CDR1 and CDR2: SGHTA, FQGNSA. The length of the CDR3 is 16 residues. V lost 3 bases and J lost 2; bases outside the gene matches: 8.

The chain is built from TRBV7-9 and TRBJ1-1; D gene uncertain. This CDR3 has 10 amino acids. Trimming stripped 4 bases from V and 8 bases from J, with 5 bases between. Germline loops: CDR1 SEHNR, CDR2 FQNEAQ (reference sequence). CDR3 in DNA: TGTGCCAGCAGCTCAGTAGAAGCTTTCTTT. Amino acids: CASSSVEAFF.

The chain has TRBV2 and TRBJ1-6; 8 bases map to TRBD1. The V gene's germline CDR1 is SNHLY and CDR2 FYNNEI. The CDR3 consists of 15 residues. Germline trimming cut 3 bases from V and 6 bases from J; bases unmatched to any gene: 4. CDR3 bases: TGTGCCAGCAGTGAGGCCCAGGGGGCTAATTCACCCCTCCACTTT. Amino acid sequence: CASSEAQGANSPLHF.

This chain uses TRBV7-2 with TRBJ2-5; 12 nucleotides match TRBD2. The end of the DNA fits TRBJ2-7 better, so the J call may be wrong. Germline CDR1 is SGHTA and CDR2 is FQGNSA. The length of the CDR3 is 17 residues. The CDR3 region is CASSLIASGRAVYEQYF. The CDR3 DNA reads TGTGCCAGCAGCTTAATCGCTAGCGGGAGGGCCGTTTACGAGCAGTACTTC.

The chain combines TRBV28 with TRBJ1-5; 7 nucleotides align to TRBD1. This CDR3 region has 15 residues. Germline-derived CDR1 and CDR2 are MDHEN and SYDVKM. V was clipped by 5 bases and J by 5 bases; unmatched bases: 9. CDR3 DNA: TGTGCCAGCAGTGGAACCGACAGGGAGTATCAGCCCCAGCATTTT. This sequence encodes CASSGTDREYQPQHF. Complete variable domain (other parts from reference TRBV28 and TRBJ1-5): DVKVTQSSRYLVKRTGEKVFLECVQDMDHENMFWYRQDPGLGLRLIYFSYDVKMKEKGDIPEGYSVSREKKERFSLILESASTNQTSMYLCASSGTDREYQPQHFGDGTRLSIL.

CDR3 sequence (DNA): TGTGCCTGCAACGGACTAGCGGCCTACGAGCAGTACTTC. Translating it yields CACNGLAAYEQYF. The rearrangement joins TRBV30 to TRBJ2-7; 10 bases map to TRBD2. Germline loops: CDR1 GTSNPN, CDR2 SVGIG (reference sequence). The CDR3 has 13 amino acids. V was pared by 6 bases and J by 2 bases, with 4 bases of the junction left unmatched.

This chain joins TRBV5-1 and TRBJ2-5, with D possibly TRBD2 on 6 matching bases. The CDR3 runs 15 residues. The germline CDR1 and CDR2 sequences are SGHRS and YFSETQ. V lost 2 bases to trimming and J lost 2 bases, with 13 bases between them. The CDR3, as DNA: TGCGCCAGCAGCTTTATGACGGGGGAACAAGAGACCCAGTACTTC. Translation gives CASSFMTGEQETQYF.